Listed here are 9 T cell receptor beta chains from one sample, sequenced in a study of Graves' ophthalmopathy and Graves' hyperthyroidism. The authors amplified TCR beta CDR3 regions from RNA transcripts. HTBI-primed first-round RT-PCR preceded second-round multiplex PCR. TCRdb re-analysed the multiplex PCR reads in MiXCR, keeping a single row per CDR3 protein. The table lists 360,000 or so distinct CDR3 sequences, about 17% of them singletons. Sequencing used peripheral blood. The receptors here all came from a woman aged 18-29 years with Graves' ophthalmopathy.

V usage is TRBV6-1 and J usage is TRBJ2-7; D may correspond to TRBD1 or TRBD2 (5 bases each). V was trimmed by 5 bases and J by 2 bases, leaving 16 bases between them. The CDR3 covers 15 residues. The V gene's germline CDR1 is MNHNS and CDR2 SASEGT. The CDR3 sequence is CASSPTGTLTYEQYV. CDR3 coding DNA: TGTGCCAGCAGTCCAACCGGGACGTTGACCTACGAGCAGTACGTC.

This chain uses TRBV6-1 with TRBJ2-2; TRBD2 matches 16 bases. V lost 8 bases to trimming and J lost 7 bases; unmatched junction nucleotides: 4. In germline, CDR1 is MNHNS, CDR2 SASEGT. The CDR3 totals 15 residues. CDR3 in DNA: TGTGCCAGCGGGACTAGCGGGAGGGCCATCGGGGAGCTGTTTTTT. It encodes CASGTSGRAIGELFF.

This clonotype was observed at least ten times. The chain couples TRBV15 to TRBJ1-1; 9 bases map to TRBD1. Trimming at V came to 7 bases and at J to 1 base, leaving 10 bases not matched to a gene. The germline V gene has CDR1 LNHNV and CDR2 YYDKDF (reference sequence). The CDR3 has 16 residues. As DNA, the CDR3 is TGTGCCACCACCAGGGACAGGGCTGGAGGGAACACTGAAGCTTTCTTT. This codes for CATTRDRAGGNTEAFF.

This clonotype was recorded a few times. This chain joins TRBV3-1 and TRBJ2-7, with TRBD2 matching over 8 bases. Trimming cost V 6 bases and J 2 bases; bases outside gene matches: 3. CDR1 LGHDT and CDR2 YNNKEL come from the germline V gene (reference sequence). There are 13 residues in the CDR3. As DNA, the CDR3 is TGTGCCAGCAGTAATAGCGGGGCCTACGAGCAGTACTTC. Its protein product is CASSNSGAYEQYF.

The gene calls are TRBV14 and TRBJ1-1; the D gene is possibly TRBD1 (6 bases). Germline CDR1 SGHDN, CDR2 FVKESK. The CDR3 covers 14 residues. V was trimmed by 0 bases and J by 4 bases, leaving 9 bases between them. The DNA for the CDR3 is TGTGCCAGCAGCCAAGATCTGGGGGCCACTGAAGCTTTCTTT. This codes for CASSQDLGATEAFF.

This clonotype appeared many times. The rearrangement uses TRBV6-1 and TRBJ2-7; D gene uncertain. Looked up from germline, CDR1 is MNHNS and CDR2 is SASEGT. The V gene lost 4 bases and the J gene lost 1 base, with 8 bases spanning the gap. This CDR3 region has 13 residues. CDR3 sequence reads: CASSGGLSYEQYF. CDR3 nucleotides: TGTGCCAGCAGTGGTGGGTTATCCTACGAGCAGTACTTC.

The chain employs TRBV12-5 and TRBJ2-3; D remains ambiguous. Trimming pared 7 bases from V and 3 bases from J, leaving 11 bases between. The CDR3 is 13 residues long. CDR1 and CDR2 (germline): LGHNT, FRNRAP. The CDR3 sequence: CASVHPQTDTQYF. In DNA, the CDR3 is TGTGCTAGTGTCCACCCGCAGACAGATACGCAGTATTTT.

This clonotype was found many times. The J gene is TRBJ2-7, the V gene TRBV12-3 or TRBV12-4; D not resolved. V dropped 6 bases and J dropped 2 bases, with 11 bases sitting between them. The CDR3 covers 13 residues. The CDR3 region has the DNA TGTGCCAGCAGCCCCCCAGCCACCTACGAGCAGTACTTC. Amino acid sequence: CASSPPATYEQYF.

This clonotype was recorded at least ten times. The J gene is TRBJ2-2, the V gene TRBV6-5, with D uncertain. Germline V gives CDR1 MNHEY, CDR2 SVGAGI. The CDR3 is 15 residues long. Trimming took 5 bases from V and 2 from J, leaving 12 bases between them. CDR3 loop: CASSLPTPNTGELFF. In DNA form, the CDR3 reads TGTGCCAGCAGTCTACCGACACCTAACACCGGGGAGCTGTTTTTT.